This TCR beta chain was identified in a study of blood T cell repertoires in COVID-19. Overall study context: PBMCs, B-cell-depleted T cells, or T cells provided the cDNA or gDNA that made up the material.

Study processing details: By means of reference gene primer amplification, nucleated cell counts were estimated. The table came from immunoSEQ multiplex PCR; TCRdb's copy has only in-frame clones and leaves some out. V and J calls and clone size are copied from that table; D and trimming were computed from the DNA. The table shows about 190,000 clones, with 90% occurring only once. The receptor's source is a middle-aged man with acute or convalescent COVID-19. Input material: peripheral blood.

Here the CDR3 reads CASSEGSGRYNEQFF. CDR3 nucleotide sequence: TGCGCCAGCAGTGAGGGGAGCGGGAGGTACAATGAGCAGTTCTTC. This rearrangement joins TRBV10-2 to TRBJ2-1; 9 bases fit TRBD2. Germline loops: CDR1 WSHSY, CDR2 SAAADI. The CDR3 covers 15 residues. Trimming removed 2 bases from V and 4 bases from J; junction bases left unmatched: 3.